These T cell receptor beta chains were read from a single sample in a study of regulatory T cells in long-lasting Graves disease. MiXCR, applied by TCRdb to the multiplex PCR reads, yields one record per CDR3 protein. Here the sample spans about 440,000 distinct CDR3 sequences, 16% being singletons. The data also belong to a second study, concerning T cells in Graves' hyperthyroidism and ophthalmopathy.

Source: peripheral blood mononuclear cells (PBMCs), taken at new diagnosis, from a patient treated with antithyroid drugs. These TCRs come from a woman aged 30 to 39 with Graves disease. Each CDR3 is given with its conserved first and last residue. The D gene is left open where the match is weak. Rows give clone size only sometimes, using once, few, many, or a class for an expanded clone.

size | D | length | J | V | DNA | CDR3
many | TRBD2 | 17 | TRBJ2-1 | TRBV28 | TGTGCCAGCAGTTTAGTACTAGCGGGAGGACCCTACAATGAGCAGTTCTTC | CASSLVLAGGPYNEQFF
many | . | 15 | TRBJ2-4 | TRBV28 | TGTGCCAGCAGACCGGGGGCGGGAGCGAGAAACATTCAGTACTTC | CASRPGAGARNIQYF
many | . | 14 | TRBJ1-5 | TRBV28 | TGTGCCAGCAGTTTAGTGGTTACCGGCTCGGCCCAGCATTTT | CASSLVVTGSAQHF
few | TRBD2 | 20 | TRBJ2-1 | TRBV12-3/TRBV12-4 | TGTGCCAGCAGTTTAGTAGCGGGAGGCAGCGAGAAGAGCCCCTACAATGAGCAGTTCTTC | CASSLVAGGSEKSPYNEQFF
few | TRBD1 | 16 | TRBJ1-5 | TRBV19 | TGTGCCAGTAGTATAGACACAGGGGGCGGCAATCAGCCCCAGCATTTT | CASSIDTGGGNQPQHF
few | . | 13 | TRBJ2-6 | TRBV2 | TGTGCCAGCAAAGTTGGAGGGGCCAACGTCCTGACTTTC | CASKVGGANVLTF
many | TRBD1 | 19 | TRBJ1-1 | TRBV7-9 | TGTGCCAGCAGCTTAGAAGGAGTATGGCGACAGGGGGCGCGAACTGAAGCTTTCTTT | CASSLEGVWRQGARTEAFF
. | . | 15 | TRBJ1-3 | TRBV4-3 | TGCGCCAGCAGCCAAGATGCCGGATTAGGAAACACCATATATTTT | CASSQDAGLGNTIYF
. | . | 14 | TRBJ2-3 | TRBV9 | TGTGCCAGCAGCTTATGGGACTCCACAGATACGCAGTATTTT | CASSLWDSTDTQYF
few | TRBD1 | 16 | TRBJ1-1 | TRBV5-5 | TGTGCCAGCAGCAAGATAACAGGGGATATTAACACTGAAGCTTTCTTT | CASSKITGDINTEAFF
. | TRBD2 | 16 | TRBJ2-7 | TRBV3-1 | TGTGCCAGCAGTCGAGTCCCGGGACTAGGAAGTTACGAGCAGTACTTC | CASSRVPGLGSYEQYF
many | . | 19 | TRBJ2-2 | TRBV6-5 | TGTGCCAGCAGTTGCGAAGCTGATCCTAGCGCCAAGAACACCGGGGAGCTGTTTTTT | CASSCEADPSAKNTGELFF
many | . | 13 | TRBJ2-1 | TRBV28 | TGTGCCAGCAGCCCCCGGGTTTACAATGAGCAGTTCTTC | CASSPRVYNEQFF
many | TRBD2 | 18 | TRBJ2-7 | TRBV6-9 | TGTGCCAGCAGTTACGGGTCTCTTGGACTAGCGGGTTTCTACGAGCAGTACTTC | CASSYGSLGLAGFYEQYF
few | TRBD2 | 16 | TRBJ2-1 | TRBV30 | TGTGCCTGGAGGGGGAGGCAGGGGACTAGCCCTAAGGGGCAGTTCTTC | CAWRGRQGTSPKGQFF
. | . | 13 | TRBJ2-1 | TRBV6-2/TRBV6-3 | TGTGCCAGCAGTTACTCGATAGAAAGTGAGCAGTTCTTC | CASSYSIESEQFF
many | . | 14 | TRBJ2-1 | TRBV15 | TGTGCCACCAGCAGAGATTTAGAGGGAAATGAGCAGTTCTTC | CATSRDLEGNEQFF
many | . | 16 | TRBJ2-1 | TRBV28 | TGTGCCAGCAGTTCAAAAATAGCGAGAACTTACAATGAGCAGTTCTTC | CASSSKIARTYNEQFF
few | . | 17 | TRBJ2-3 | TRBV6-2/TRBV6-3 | TGTGCCAGCAGTTACGGGGGGGCTTCGCGGAGCACAGATACGCAGTATTTT | CASSYGGASRSTDTQYF
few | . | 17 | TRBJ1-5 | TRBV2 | TGTGCCAGCAGTGAATTCGAGAGACAGGACATTTATCAGCCCCAGCATTTT | CASSEFERQDIYQPQHF
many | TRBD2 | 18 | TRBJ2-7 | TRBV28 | TGTGCCAGCAGTTTCTTGGTAGCGGGAGGCTCCCAATCCTACGAGCAGTACTTC | CASSFLVAGGSQSYEQYF
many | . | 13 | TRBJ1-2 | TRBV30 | TGTGCCTGGAGGGCGCCGGACCGCTATGGCTACACCTTC | CAWRAPDRYGYTF
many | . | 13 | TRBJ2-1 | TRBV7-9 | TGTGCCAGCAGCCAGTTACAGGGTGGTGAGCAGTTCTTC | CASSQLQGGEQFF
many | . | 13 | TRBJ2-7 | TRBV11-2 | TGTGCCAGCAGCTTAGGGTCGCCCTACGAGCAGTACTTC | CASSLGSPYEQYF
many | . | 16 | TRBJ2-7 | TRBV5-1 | TGCGCCAGCAGCTTCGGGGGTGGGGCCCAGAGTTACGAGCAGTACTTC | CASSFGGGAQSYEQYF
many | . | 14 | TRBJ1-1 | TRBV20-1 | TGCAGTGCTAGAGAAGACACCCTGAACACTGAAGCTTTCTTT | CSAREDTLNTEAFF
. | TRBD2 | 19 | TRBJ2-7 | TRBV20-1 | TGCAGTGCTAGAGATCACCTAGCGGGACGAGTTAGAGGCTCCTACGAGCAGTACTTC | CSARDHLAGRVRGSYEQYF
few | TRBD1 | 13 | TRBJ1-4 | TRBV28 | TGTGCCAGCAGCAGGGGGCTTGCGGAAAAACTGTTTTTT | CASSRGLAEKLFF
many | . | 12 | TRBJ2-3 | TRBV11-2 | TGTGCCAGCAGCGCTAACACAGATACGCAGTATTTT | CASSANTDTQYF
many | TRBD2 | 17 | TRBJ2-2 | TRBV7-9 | TGTGCCAGCAGCTTAGGGGTCGGACTAGTCGACACCGGGGAGCTGTTTTTT | CASSLGVGLVDTGELFF
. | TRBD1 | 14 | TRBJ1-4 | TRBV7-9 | TGTGCCAGCAGCACGGGACAGCTTGGTGAAAAACTGTTTTTT | CASSTGQLGEKLFF
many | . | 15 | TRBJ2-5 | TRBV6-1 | TGTGCCAGCAGTCCCCGCGGCGAGAGTCAAGAGACCCAGTACTTC | CASSPRGESQETQYF
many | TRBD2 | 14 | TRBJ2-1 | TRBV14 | TGTGCCAGCAGCCAAGATAGAACTAGCGGTGAGCAGTTCTTC | CASSQDRTSGEQFF
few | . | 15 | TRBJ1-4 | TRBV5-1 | TGCGCCAGCAGCGGGGGACTCACAACTAATGAAAAACTGTTTTTT | CASSGGLTTNEKLFF
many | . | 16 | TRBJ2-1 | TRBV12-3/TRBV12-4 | TGTGCCAGCAGTTTTGTCGGTGGGAGCTCCTACAATGAGCAGTTCTTC | CASSFVGGSSYNEQFF
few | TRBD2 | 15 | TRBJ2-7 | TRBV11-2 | TGTGCCAGCAGCCTCTCGGGACTAGGGCCCTACGAGCAGTACTTC | CASSLSGLGPYEQYF
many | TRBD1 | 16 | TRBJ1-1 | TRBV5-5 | TGTGCCAGCAGCCTTCCCGGGACAGGGATCAACACTGAAGCTTTCTTT | CASSLPGTGINTEAFF
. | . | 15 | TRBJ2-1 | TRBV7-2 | TGTGCCAGCGGCTTAGCTACTGGGGGGAGGGGGTGGCAGTTCTTC | CASGLATGGRGWQFF
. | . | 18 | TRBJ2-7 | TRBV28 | TGTGCCAGCAGCGATAGGCGCCTAAGGGGCAGGAGCTCCTACGAGCAGTACTTC | CASSDRRLRGRSSYEQYF
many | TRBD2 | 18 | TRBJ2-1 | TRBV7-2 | TGTGCCAGCAGCCTTAAGGGACTAGCGGGATACCCAGGGAATGAGCAGTTCTTC | CASSLKGLAGYPGNEQFF
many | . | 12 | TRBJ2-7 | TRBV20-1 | TGCAGTGCTAGGGAGGGAGGCTACGAGCAGTACTTC | CSAREGGYEQYF
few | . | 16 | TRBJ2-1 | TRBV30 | TGTGCCTGGAGTGTACTTGGGGGGGCACTTTCCAATGAGCAGTTCTTC | CAWSVLGGALSNEQFF
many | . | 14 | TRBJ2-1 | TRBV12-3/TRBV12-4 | TGTGCCAGCAGTTGGGCTCGACTATACAATGAGCAGTTCTTC | CASSWARLYNEQFF
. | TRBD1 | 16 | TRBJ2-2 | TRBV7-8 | TGTGCCAGCAGTCAGCCGGACAGGGCCAACACCGGGGAGCTGTTTTTT | CASSQPDRANTGELFF
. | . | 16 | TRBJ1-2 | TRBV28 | TGTGCCAGCTTCCCTTCTCTTGGAGGAACCGACTATGGCTACACCTTC | CASFPSLGGTDYGYTF
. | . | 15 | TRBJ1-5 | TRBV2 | TGTGCCAGCATGCCCACCCGAGCGTCCAATCAGCCCCAGCATTTT | CASMPTRASNQPQHF
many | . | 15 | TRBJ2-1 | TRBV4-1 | TGCGCCAGCAGCCCAGGGACGGTGGTCGACAATGAGCAGTTCTTC | CASSPGTVVDNEQFF
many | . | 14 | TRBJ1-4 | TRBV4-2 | TGTGCCAGCAGCCAACAGGGGAGGGATGAAAAACTGTTTTTT | CASSQQGRDEKLFF
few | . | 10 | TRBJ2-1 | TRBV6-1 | TGTGCCAGCAGAAGCGATGAGCAGTTCTTC | CASRSDEQFF
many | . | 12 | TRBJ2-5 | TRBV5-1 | TGTGCCAGCAGCTTATCACAAGAGACCCAGTACTTC | CASSLSQETQYF
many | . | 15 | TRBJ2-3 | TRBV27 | TGTGCCAGCAGTCCTTTGGGGGGACTCACAGATACGCAGTATTTT | CASSPLGGLTDTQYF
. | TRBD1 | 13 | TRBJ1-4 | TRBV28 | TGTGCCAGCAGTTCGGGACAGAATGAAAAACTGTTTTTT | CASSSGQNEKLFF
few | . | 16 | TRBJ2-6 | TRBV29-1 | TGCAGCGTTGGCGGGACAACCTTCTCTGGGGCCAACGTCCTGACTTTC | CSVGGTTFSGANVLTF
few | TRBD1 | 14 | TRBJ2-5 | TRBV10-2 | TGCGCCAGCAGTGAAGTTGACAGGGAAGAGACCCAGTACTTC | CASSEVDREETQYF
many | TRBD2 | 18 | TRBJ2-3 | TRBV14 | TGTGCCAGCAGCCCCGGGACTAGCTTCGGTTTGGGCACAGATACGCAGTATTTT | CASSPGTSFGLGTDTQYF